This is a list of T cell receptor beta chains from one sample in a study of T-cell reconstitution after alpha-beta-depleted transplantation in children. One entry per CDR3 protein, called by TCRdb with MiXCR from the PCR reads. The sample records about 1,000,000 distinct CDR3 sequences, less than 30% being singletons. The sample here was PBMCs, mostly from graft donor cells, taken 360 days after TCRalphabeta/CD19-depleted stem cell transplant. The receptors come from a boy under two years old who had a stem cell transplant for SCID, so the T cells may come from the graft donor. The CDR3 runs from the conserved cysteine through the conserved F or W. A D gene is named only where the DNA matches it firmly. Part of the rows lack a size; the others show once, few, many or a class for expanded clones.

clone_size: few; v_call: TRBV7-2; d_call: NA; j_call: TRBJ2-3; cdr3_nt: TGTGCCAGCAGCTTACTACTCGCAGATACGCAGTATTTT; cdr3_aa: CASSLLLADTQYF
clone_size: NA; v_call: TRBV12-3/TRBV12-4; d_call: NA; j_call: TRBJ1-3; cdr3_nt: TGTGCCAGCAGTTTTATTTGGGGGCTAGCTGGAAACACCATATATTTT; cdr3_aa: CASSFIWGLAGNTIYF
clone_size: NA; v_call: TRBV15; d_call: NA; j_call: TRBJ2-5; cdr3_nt: TGTGCCACCAGCAGAGGACAGAGGGAAGGAGAGACCCAGTACTTC; cdr3_aa: CATSRGQREGETQYF
clone_size: few; v_call: TRBV4-2; d_call: NA; j_call: TRBJ2-3; cdr3_nt: TGTGCCAGCAGCCAAGAGCCCGCCGCCGTGGGCACAGATACGCAGTATTTT; cdr3_aa: CASSQEPAAVGTDTQYF
clone_size: few; v_call: TRBV2; d_call: NA; j_call: TRBJ1-4; cdr3_nt: TGTGCCAGCAGTGATCGGGGGCCGAGACAGAGTGAAAAACTGTTTTTT; cdr3_aa: CASSDRGPRQSEKLFF
clone_size: many; v_call: TRBV28; d_call: TRBD1; j_call: TRBJ2-5; cdr3_nt: TGTGCCAGCAGTTTGGGGGGGACAGGGCGAGAGACCCAGTACTTC; cdr3_aa: CASSLGGTGRETQYF
clone_size: NA; v_call: TRBV15; d_call: NA; j_call: TRBJ2-3; cdr3_nt: TGTGCCACCAGCAGTCCCGGCAGGAGCACAGATACGCAGTATTTT; cdr3_aa: CATSSPGRSTDTQYF
clone_size: few; v_call: TRBV20-1; d_call: TRBD2; j_call: TRBJ2-1; cdr3_nt: TGCAGTGCCTCTAGCGGGGGGGCCTTCAATGAGCAGTTCTTC; cdr3_aa: CSASSGGAFNEQFF
clone_size: NA; v_call: TRBV5-1; d_call: TRBD1; j_call: TRBJ2-7; cdr3_nt: TGCGCCAGCAGCTTACAGGGGGCCTACGGCGAGCAGTACTTC; cdr3_aa: CASSLQGAYGEQYF
clone_size: few; v_call: TRBV5-5; d_call: NA; j_call: TRBJ1-1; cdr3_nt: TGTGCCAGCAGCCCACCGTGGAGCTTGAACACTGAAGCTTTCTTT; cdr3_aa: CASSPPWSLNTEAFF
clone_size: few; v_call: TRBV5-1; d_call: TRBD1; j_call: TRBJ2-7; cdr3_nt: TGCGCCAGCAGCTTCTCGACAGGGGTATTCTACGAGCAGTACTTC; cdr3_aa: CASSFSTGVFYEQYF
clone_size: NA; v_call: TRBV2; d_call: NA; j_call: TRBJ2-7; cdr3_nt: TGTGCCAGCAGTGCAACTGGGAAACTAACCTACGAGCAGTACTTC; cdr3_aa: CASSATGKLTYEQYF
clone_size: NA; v_call: TRBV7-9; d_call: NA; j_call: TRBJ1-6; cdr3_nt: TGTGCCAGCAGCCCGACCGGCCTGCCATATAATTCACCCCTCCACTTT; cdr3_aa: CASSPTGLPYNSPLHF
clone_size: few; v_call: TRBV27; d_call: TRBD2; j_call: TRBJ2-3; cdr3_nt: TGTGCCAGCAGTAATACGGGGGGGCTGATAGATACGCAGTATTTT; cdr3_aa: CASSNTGGLIDTQYF
clone_size: NA; v_call: TRBV2; d_call: NA; j_call: TRBJ2-5; cdr3_nt: TGTGCCAGCAGTGTTGTAACTAGCCAAGAGACCCAGTACTTC; cdr3_aa: CASSVVTSQETQYF
clone_size: few; v_call: TRBV20-1; d_call: NA; j_call: TRBJ2-3; cdr3_nt: TGCAGTGCTAGCGGCAGCGGTAGGTCAGATACGCAGTATTTT; cdr3_aa: CSASGSGRSDTQYF
clone_size: few; v_call: TRBV28; d_call: NA; j_call: TRBJ2-7; cdr3_nt: TGTGCCAGCAGCCGCCAACAGGGACCCCACGAGCAGTACTTC; cdr3_aa: CASSRQQGPHEQYF
clone_size: NA; v_call: TRBV9; d_call: NA; j_call: TRBJ2-1; cdr3_nt: TGTGCCAGCAGCTCCCCTCAGGGGGGGGATTACAATGAGCAGTTCTTC; cdr3_aa: CASSSPQGGDYNEQFF
clone_size: NA; v_call: TRBV20-1; d_call: NA; j_call: TRBJ1-1; cdr3_nt: TGCAGTGTGCCTGAATTCGACGAAGCTTTCTTT; cdr3_aa: CSVPEFDEAFF
clone_size: NA; v_call: TRBV25-1; d_call: TRBD1; j_call: TRBJ1-4; cdr3_nt: TGTGCCAGCAGTGAATTCAGACGTCAGGGGGCTGCTAATGAAAAACTGTTTTTT; cdr3_aa: CASSEFRRQGAANEKLFF
clone_size: NA; v_call: TRBV7-9; d_call: NA; j_call: TRBJ2-1; cdr3_nt: TGTGCCAGCAGCTCAGACGGGCAGCCTTTTGAGCAGTTCTTC; cdr3_aa: CASSSDGQPFEQFF
clone_size: NA; v_call: TRBV3-1; d_call: NA; j_call: TRBJ1-1; cdr3_nt: TGTGCCATCAGCCATGGTTCGGGAGGTACTGAAGCTTTCTTT; cdr3_aa: CAISHGSGGTEAFF
clone_size: few; v_call: TRBV29-1; d_call: NA; j_call: TRBJ1-5; cdr3_nt: TGCAGCGCGCCGAAAACAGGAGGCCGCGACTATAGCAATCAGCCCCAGCATTTT; cdr3_aa: CSAPKTGGRDYSNQPQHF
clone_size: once; v_call: TRBV5-1; d_call: NA; j_call: TRBJ1-5; cdr3_nt: TGCGCCAGCAGCTTGGGGGATTTTAGCAATCAGCCCCAGCATTTT; cdr3_aa: CASSLGDFSNQPQHF
clone_size: NA; v_call: TRBV20-1; d_call: NA; j_call: TRBJ1-5; cdr3_nt: TGCAGTGCTAGAAACGAGGGTTTGCATCAGCCCCAGCATTTT; cdr3_aa: CSARNEGLHQPQHF
clone_size: NA; v_call: TRBV5-4; d_call: NA; j_call: TRBJ2-3; cdr3_nt: TGTGCCAGCAGCTTGGCCGGCGGGTTGCCACCTACCAGCACAGATACGCAGTATTTT; cdr3_aa: CASSLAGGLPPTSTDTQYF
clone_size: once; v_call: TRBV4-1; d_call: NA; j_call: TRBJ2-2; cdr3_nt: TGCGCCAGCAGCCAGGAGGATCTTAGGGCCACCGGGGAGCTGTTTTTT; cdr3_aa: CASSQEDLRATGELFF